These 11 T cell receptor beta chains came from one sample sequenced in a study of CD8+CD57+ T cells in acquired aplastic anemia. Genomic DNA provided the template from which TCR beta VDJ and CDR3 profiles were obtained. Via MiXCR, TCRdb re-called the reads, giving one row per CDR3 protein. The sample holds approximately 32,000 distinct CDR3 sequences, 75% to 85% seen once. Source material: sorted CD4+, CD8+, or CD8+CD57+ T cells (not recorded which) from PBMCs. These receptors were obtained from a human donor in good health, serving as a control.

CDR3 residues: CSVGQRDYGYTF. CDR3 nucleotide sequence: TGCAGCGTTGGGCAGAGGGACTATGGCTACACCTTC. The chain joins TRBV29-1 to TRBJ1-2; D not resolved. This CDR3 region has 12 residues. Germline-derived CDR1 and CDR2 are SQVTM and ANQGSEA. V was clipped by 4 bases and J by 3 bases, with 9 bases between them.

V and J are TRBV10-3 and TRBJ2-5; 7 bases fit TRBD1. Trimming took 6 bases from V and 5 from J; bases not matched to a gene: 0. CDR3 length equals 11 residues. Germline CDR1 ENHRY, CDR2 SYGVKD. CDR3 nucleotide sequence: TGTGCCATCAGGACAGGGGAGACCCAGTACTTC. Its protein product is CAIRTGETQYF.

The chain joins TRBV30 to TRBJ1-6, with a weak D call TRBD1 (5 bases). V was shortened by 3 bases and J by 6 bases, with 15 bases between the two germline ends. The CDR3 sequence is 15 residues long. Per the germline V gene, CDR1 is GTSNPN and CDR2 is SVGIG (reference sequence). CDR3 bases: TGTGCCTGGAGGGGACCCGACAGAGGTAATTCACCCCTCCACTTT. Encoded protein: CAWRGPDRGNSPLHF.

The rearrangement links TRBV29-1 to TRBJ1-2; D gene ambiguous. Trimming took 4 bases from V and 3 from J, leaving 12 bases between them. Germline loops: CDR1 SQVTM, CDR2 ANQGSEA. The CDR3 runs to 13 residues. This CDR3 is CSVGSAADYGYTF. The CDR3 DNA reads TGCAGCGTTGGGAGCGCGGCTGACTATGGCTACACCTTC.

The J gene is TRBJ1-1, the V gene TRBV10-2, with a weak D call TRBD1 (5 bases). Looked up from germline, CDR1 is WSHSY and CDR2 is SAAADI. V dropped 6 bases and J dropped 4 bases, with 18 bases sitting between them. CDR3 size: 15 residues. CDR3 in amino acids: CASRRPTTGFTEAFF. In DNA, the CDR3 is TGCGCCAGCAGGCGCCCTACAACAGGATTCACTGAAGCTTTCTTT.

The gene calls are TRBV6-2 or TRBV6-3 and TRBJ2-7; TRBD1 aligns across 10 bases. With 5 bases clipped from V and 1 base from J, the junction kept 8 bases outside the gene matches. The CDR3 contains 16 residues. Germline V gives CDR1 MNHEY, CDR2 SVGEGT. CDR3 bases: TGTGCCAGCAGTCGGGTCGGGACAGGGGCTTCCTACGAGCAGTACTTC. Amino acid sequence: CASSRVGTGASYEQYF.

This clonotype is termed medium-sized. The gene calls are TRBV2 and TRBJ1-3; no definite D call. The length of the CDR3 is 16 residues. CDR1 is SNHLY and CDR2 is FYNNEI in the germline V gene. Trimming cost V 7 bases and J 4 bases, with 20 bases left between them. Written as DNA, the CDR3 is TGTGCCAGCAATGTCTGGCAGCCCGCCGGGGGAAACACCATATATTTT. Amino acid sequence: CASNVWQPAGGNTIYF.

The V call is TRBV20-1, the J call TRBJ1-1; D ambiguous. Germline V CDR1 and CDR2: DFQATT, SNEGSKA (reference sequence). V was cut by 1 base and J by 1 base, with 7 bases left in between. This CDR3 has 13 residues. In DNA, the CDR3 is TGCAGTGCTAGAGCGGCAGAGAACACTGAAGCTTTCTTT. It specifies CSARAAENTEAFF.

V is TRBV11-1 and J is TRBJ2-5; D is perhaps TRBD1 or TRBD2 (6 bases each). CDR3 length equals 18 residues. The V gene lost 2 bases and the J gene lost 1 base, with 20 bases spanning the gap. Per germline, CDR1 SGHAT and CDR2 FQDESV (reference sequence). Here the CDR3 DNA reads TGTGCCAGCAGCTTATACGGGGTTTTAGCGGACAGCCAAGAGACCCAGTACTTC. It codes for CASSLYGVLADSQETQYF.

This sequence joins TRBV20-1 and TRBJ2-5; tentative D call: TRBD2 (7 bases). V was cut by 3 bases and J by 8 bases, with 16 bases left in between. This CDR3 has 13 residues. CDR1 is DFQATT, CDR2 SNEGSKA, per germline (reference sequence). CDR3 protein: CSASGGRGGTQYF. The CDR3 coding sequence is TGCAGTGCTAGCGGGGGGCGAGGTGGAACCCAGTACTTC.

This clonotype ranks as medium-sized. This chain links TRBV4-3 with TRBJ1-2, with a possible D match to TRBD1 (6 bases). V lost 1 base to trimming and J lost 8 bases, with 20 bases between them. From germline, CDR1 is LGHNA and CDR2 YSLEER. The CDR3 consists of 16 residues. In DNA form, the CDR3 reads TGCGCCAGCAGCCAAGCTAGGACGGGTTCCCAGGGGGGCTACACCTTC. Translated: CASSQARTGSQGGYTF.